Listed below are T cell receptor beta chains from one sample, sequenced in a study of PD-1 blockade in mismatch repair-deficient tumors. Assay: immunoSEQ multiplex PCR; the TCRdb copy retains only in-frame clones and omits some. The sample comprises roughly 120,000 clones, more than 70% of which are singletons, and roughly 12% rests with the top ten. The sequences come from peripheral blood, collected about 17 months after starting pembrolizumab. The receptors derive from an adult with mismatch repair-deficient cancer. Both conserved end residues are part of each CDR3. The order of the fields is D gene, CDR3 length, J gene, clone size, V gene, CDR3 DNA, CDR3 protein. A D gene is named only where the DNA matches it firmly. Where a row states a size, it is once, few, many or the class of an expanded clone; other rows omit it.

- | 11 | TRBJ2-7 | few | TRBV19 | TGTGCCAGTGGCACAGGGAGCGAGCAGTACTTC | CASGTGSEQYF
- | 13 | TRBJ1-2 | few | TRBV15 | TGTGCCACCAGCTTCGAGGAAAACTATGGCTACACCTTC | CATSFEENYGYTF
- | 13 | TRBJ1-1 | - | TRBV9 | TGTGCCAGCAGCGTAGCTCTTCACACTGAAGCTTTCTTT | CASSVALHTEAFF
TRBD2 | 15 | TRBJ2-5 | - | TRBV7-6 | TGTGCCAGCAGCCCCGGGACTAGCGGTCCGAGGGCCCAGTACTTC | CASSPGTSGPRAQYF
- | 13 | TRBJ1-2 | - | TRBV9 | TGTGCCAGCGGAAAAAGGGACGACTATGGCTACACCTTC | CASGKRDDYGYTF
- | 13 | TRBJ2-1 | - | TRBV2 | TGTGCCAGCAGGTTTAGTTCGGGCAATGAGCAGTTCTTC | CASRFSSGNEQFF
- | 15 | TRBJ2-3 | once | TRBV14 | TGTGCCAGCAGCCTAATAGCGGCTAGCACAGATACGCAGTATTTT | CASSLIAASTDTQYF
- | 15 | TRBJ2-7 | - | TRBV7-7 | TGTGCTAGCAGCTTAGGGGCGGGGGCTGTCTACGAGCAGTACTTC | CASSLGAGAVYEQYF
- | 14 | TRBJ1-3 | - | TRBV11-2 | TGTGCCAGCAGGTTGTCCTACTCTGGAAACACCATATATTTT | CASRLSYSGNTIYF
TRBD1 | 12 | TRBJ2-2 | once | TRBV29-1 | TGCAGCGTGACAGGGGTTACCGGGGAGCTGTTTTTT | CSVTGVTGELFF
TRBD2 | 17 | TRBJ2-7 | - | TRBV27 | TGTGCCAGCAGTCCCACCCCACTAGCGGGCTTCACCTACGAGCAGTACTTC | CASSPTPLAGFTYEQYF
- | 14 | TRBJ1-3 | - | TRBV28 | TGTGCCAGCACGACTGGAACCTCTGGAAACACCATATATTTT | CASTTGTSGNTIYF
- | 16 | TRBJ2-1 | - | TRBV4-1 | TGCGCCAGCAGCCAAACAACAGGGAAACCCTACAATGAGCAGTTCTTC | CASSQTTGKPYNEQFF
- | 17 | TRBJ1-5 | - | TRBV5-5 | TGTGCCAGCAGCTCTGTCGGGGGGCTGAGTAGCAATCAGCCCCAGCATTTT | CASSSVGGLSSNQPQHF
TRBD2 | 15 | TRBJ2-1 | - | TRBV11-3 | TGTGCCAGCAGCTTAGGACTAGCGGGAGTCGATGAGCAGTTCTTC | CASSLGLAGVDEQFF
- | 12 | TRBJ2-2 | few | TRBV6-1 | TGTGCCAGCAGTGAACTGGGCGGGGAGCTGTTTTTT | CASSELGGELFF
TRBD1 | 15 | TRBJ2-7 | - | TRBV5-1 | TGCGCCAGCAGTCCCACCGGGACAGGTACCTACGAGCAGTACTTC | CASSPTGTGTYEQYF
- | 16 | TRBJ1-1 | - | TRBV7-9 | TGTGCCAGCAGCCCCCCAGGGACCCTCATGAACACTGAAGCTTTCTTT | CASSPPGTLMNTEAFF
- | 15 | TRBJ2-7 | - | TRBV5-5 | TGTGCCAGCAGCTTTAAGGGCGACCAGTCCTACGAGCAGTACTTC | CASSFKGDQSYEQYF
TRBD1 | 13 | TRBJ2-7 | - | TRBV19 | TGTGCCAGTAGTATGGACAGGACCTACGAGCAGTACTTC | CASSMDRTYEQYF
- | 16 | TRBJ1-5 | - | TRBV2 | TGTGCCAGCAGTGAAGCGCGAGACGCCCCGGGGGTCCCCCAGCATTTT | CASSEARDAPGVPQHF
- | 13 | TRBJ2-3 | - | TRBV29-1 | TGCAGCGTTGGCCCGACAAGCACAGATACGCAGTATTTT | CSVGPTSTDTQYF
- | 10 | TRBJ2-1 | - | TRBV25-1 | TGTGCCAGCAGTGGCAATGAGCAGTTCTTC | CASSGNEQFF
TRBD2 | 16 | TRBJ2-7 | - | TRBV25-1 | TGTGCCAGCAGTGAGACGCGGGGGGAGAACTCTCACGAGCAGTACTTC | CASSETRGENSHEQYF
TRBD2 | 16 | TRBJ2-5 | - | TRBV5-4 | TGTGCCAGCAGCTTGGTAGCACTAGCGGGAGCGGAGACCCAGTACTTC | CASSLVALAGAETQYF
TRBD2 | 16 | TRBJ2-1 | - | TRBV7-8 | TGTGCCAGCAGCTTAGCGTGGCGGGAGGTTGTAGATGAGCAGTTCTTC | CASSLAWREVVDEQFF
- | 14 | TRBJ2-7 | - | TRBV6-5 | TGTGCCAGCAGTTACGGGAGTGGTGCGCGGGAGCAGTACTTC | CASSYGSGAREQYF
- | 10 | TRBJ2-5 | - | TRBV10-3 | TGTGCCATAGGACAAGAGACCCAGTACTTC | CAIGQETQYF
- | 13 | TRBJ2-5 | - | TRBV27 | TGTGCCAGCAGTTTTCTGAAACAAGAGACCCAGTACTTC | CASSFLKQETQYF
- | 15 | TRBJ2-1 | few | TRBV19 | TGTGCCAGTAGTCCCTCAGGGGGACTAGTCAATGAGCAGTTCTTC | CASSPSGGLVNEQFF
- | 14 | TRBJ1-2 | once | TRBV6-5 | TGTGCCAGCAGTTCGCCGACAGCGATCTATGGCTACACCTTC | CASSSPTAIYGYTF
TRBD1 | 14 | TRBJ1-2 | few | TRBV27 | TGTGCCAGCAGTCCCTCGACAGGGGGCTATGGCTACACCTTC | CASSPSTGGYGYTF
TRBD2 | 19 | TRBJ2-1 | - | TRBV4-1 | TGCGCCAGCAGCCAAGACAGCGGGACTAGCGGGAGTTTGTACAATGAGCAGTTCTTC | CASSQDSGTSGSLYNEQFF
- | 14 | TRBJ1-2 | once | TRBV10-2 | TGCGCCAGCAGTGAGTTTCGGGTATCCGGGGGCTACACCTTC | CASSEFRVSGGYTF
- | 13 | TRBJ1-5 | - | TRBV5-5 | TGTGCCAGCAGCTTGGGGGTTTCCCAGCCCCAGCATTTT | CASSLGVSQPQHF
TRBD1 | 15 | TRBJ1-2 | - | TRBV6-5 | TGTGCCAGCAGTTACTCAGGGACAGTTAACTATGGCTACACCTTC | CASSYSGTVNYGYTF
- | 14 | TRBJ1-1 | - | TRBV27 | TGTGCCAGCAGTTTATCAGAGGGGGGGACTGAAGCTTTCTTT | CASSLSEGGTEAFF
- | 14 | TRBJ1-5 | - | TRBV30 | TGTGCCTGGAGTGTAGGGGGGGTGCGCGGGCCCCAGCATTTT | CAWSVGGVRGPQHF
TRBD2 | 16 | TRBJ2-3 | - | TRBV5-1 | TGCGCCAGCAGCTTGTTCGGGCGGGAGGGCACAGATACGCAGTATTTT | CASSLFGREGTDTQYF
- | 13 | TRBJ1-2 | - | TRBV6-6 | TGTGCCAGCAGACCGGGAGGCAGCGATGGCTACACCTTC | CASRPGGSDGYTF
TRBD1 | 17 | TRBJ2-3 | - | TRBV28 | TGTGCCAGCAGTTTTATGCGCGGGACAGGTAGCACAGATACGCAGTATTTT | CASSFMRGTGSTDTQYF
TRBD1 | 15 | TRBJ2-5 | once | TRBV5-6 | TGTGCCAGCAGCTTGGCCCGGGACAGCCAAGAGACCCAGTACTTC | CASSLARDSQETQYF
- | 14 | TRBJ1-2 | - | TRBV30 | TGTGCCTATGGAGGAGGGGGACTTCCCTACGGCTACACCTTC | CAYGGGGLPYGYTF
TRBD1 | 18 | TRBJ2-3 | - | TRBV27 | TGTGCCAGCAGTTTAGGTCCCAAACTCGGGACAGTCACAGATACGCAGTATTTT | CASSLGPKLGTVTDTQYF
- | 15 | TRBJ1-2 | - | TRBV4-3 | TGCGCCAGCAGCCAAGATCAGGCAGAGAACTATGGCTACACCTTC | CASSQDQAENYGYTF
TRBD1 | 14 | TRBJ1-2 | once | TRBV7-9 | TGTGCCAGCAGCCGCGGACAGGGGGCCTATGGCTACACCTTC | CASSRGQGAYGYTF
TRBD2 | 15 | TRBJ2-7 | - | TRBV4-1 | TGCGCCAGCAGCCAAAGGACTAGCGGGGCCTACGAGCAGTACTTC | CASSQRTSGAYEQYF
- | 15 | TRBJ2-7 | - | TRBV6-5 | TGTGCCAGCAGTCCGTTCCGGGACCCAACCTACGAGCAGTACTTC | CASSPFRDPTYEQYF
- | 15 | TRBJ1-1 | - | TRBV13 | TGTGCCAGCAGCTTATTAGGACGGAGGAACACTGAAGCTTTCTTT | CASSLLGRRNTEAFF
- | 15 | TRBJ1-2 | - | TRBV19 | TGTGCCAGCACAGACTACAGGGAAGCTAACTATGGCTACACCTTC | CASTDYREANYGYTF
TRBD2 | 15 | TRBJ2-1 | - | TRBV5-4 | TGTGCCAGCAGCCCGGGGACTAGCGGGATTGATGAGCAGTTCTTC | CASSPGTSGIDEQFF